The following is a TCR beta chain sequence with its context. What it binds is unknown. This record belongs to a study of vaccination effects on CD4 cells after COVID-19. On the study more broadly: As their vaccination, participants received two doses of either BNT162b2 or mRNA-1273. Study-wide points: Late post-vaccination samples showed marked contraction of infection- and vaccine-induced clones.

J lost 1 base, V lost 5 bases, and 6 bases had no gene match. The CDR3 extends over 16 amino acids. Germline V lookup: CDR1 SSHAT, CDR2 FNYEAQ (reference sequence). Before sequencing took place, the ViraFEST assay used viral peptide pools to expand antigen-specific CD4+ T cells. Isolating CD4+ T cells followed approximately 11 days of culture. Previously uninfected by SARS-CoV-2, the vaccine recipients also showed negative nucleocapsid antibodies. TCRdb's table, derived via immunoSEQ multiplex PCR, lists solely in-frame clones and lacks some. The sample has roughly 23,000 clones, approximately 70% seen once.

This receptor was identified in a human donor who received a COVID-19 vaccine. This chain joins TRBV7-7 and TRBJ2-7, with 12 bases aligning to TRBD2. Sequenced material: CD4+ T cells from PBMCs cultured with HCoV-229E spike peptides, taken before COVID-19 vaccination. For the CDR3, the DNA is TGTGCCAGCAGCCCAGGACTAGCGGGGTTATCCTACGAGCAGTACTTC. Its translation: CASSPGLAGLSYEQYF.